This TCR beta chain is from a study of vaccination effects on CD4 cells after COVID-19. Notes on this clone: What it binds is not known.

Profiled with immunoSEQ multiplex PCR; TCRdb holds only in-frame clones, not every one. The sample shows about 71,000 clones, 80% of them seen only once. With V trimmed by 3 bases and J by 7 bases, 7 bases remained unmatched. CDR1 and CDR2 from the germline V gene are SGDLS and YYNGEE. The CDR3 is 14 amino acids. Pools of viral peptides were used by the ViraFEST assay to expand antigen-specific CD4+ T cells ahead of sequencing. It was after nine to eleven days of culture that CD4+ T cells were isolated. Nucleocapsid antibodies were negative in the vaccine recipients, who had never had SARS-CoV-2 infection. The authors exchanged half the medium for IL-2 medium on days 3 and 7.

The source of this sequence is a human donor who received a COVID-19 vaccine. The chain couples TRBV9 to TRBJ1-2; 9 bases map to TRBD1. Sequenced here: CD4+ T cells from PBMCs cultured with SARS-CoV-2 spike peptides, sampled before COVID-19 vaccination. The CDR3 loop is CASSGTGGLAGYTF. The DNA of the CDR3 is TGTGCCAGCAGCGGAACAGGGGGCTTGGCTGGCTACACCTTC.